These 27 T cell receptor beta chains share one sample of origin, sequenced in a study of shared clonotypes between healthy human individuals. Method: immunoSEQ multiplex PCR; TCRdb's copy keeps in-frame clones and lacks some. The sample includes millions of clones, 90% to 95% of them seen just once. Sequenced material: naive CD4+ T cells sorted from blood. This sample's subset: CD45RA+ positively selected. The receptors were sampled from a man aged 18 to 29 in good health.

The V call is TRBV19, the J call TRBJ1-1, with a tentative D call TRBD1 (5 bases). The germline V gene has CDR1 LNHDA and CDR2 SQIVND (reference sequence). This CDR3 contains 14 residues. The V end lost 4 bases, the J end lost 4 bases, and 13 bases lay between the germline ends. CDR3 bases: TGTGCCAGTAGTAATTTAGGGGTTGGCACTGAAGCTTTCTTT. Translating gives CASSNLGVGTEAFF.

The chain uses TRBV28 and TRBJ2-7; D gene unclear. Per germline, CDR1 MDHEN and CDR2 SYDVKM. Deletions cut 4 bases from V and 2 bases from J, with 15 bases between. This CDR3 comprises 15 residues. CDR3 loop: CASSSHLDGAYEQYF. CDR3 sequence (DNA): TGTGCCAGCAGTTCTCACCTGGACGGTGCCTACGAGCAGTACTTC.

This clone was observed once. This specimen includes other DNA sequences encoding the same CDR3. The chain combines TRBV5-8 with TRBJ1-5; TRBD1 aligns across 8 bases. The CDR3 is 14 amino acids. J gave up 5 bases and V 4 bases, and 5 bases lay outside the gene matches. CDR1 SGHTS and CDR2 YDEGEE come from the germline V gene. DNA for the CDR3: TGTGCCAGCAGCCTTGACAGGGGATATCAGCCCCAGCATTTT. It translates to CASSLDRGYQPQHF.

The genes are TRBV11-2 and TRBJ2-3, with D perhaps TRBD1 (6 bases). The CDR3 length is 15 residues. V lost 1 base, J lost 4 bases, and 12 bases lay in between. Germline CDR1 reads SGHAT; CDR2 reads FQNNGV. The CDR3 loop is CASSLGRQVADTQYF. CDR3 DNA: TGTGCCAGCAGCTTAGGGAGACAGGTCGCAGATACGCAGTATTTT. The whole variable domain, filled in from reference TRBV11-2 and TRBJ2-3, reads EAGVAQSPRYKIIEKRQSVAFWCNPISGHATLYWYQQILGQGPKLLIQFQNNGVVDDSQLPKDRFSAERLKGVDSTLKIQPAKLEDSAVYLCASSLGRQVADTQYFGPGTRLTVL.

The chain carries TRBV2 and TRBJ2-7, with TRBD2 matching over 7 bases. This CDR3 contains 14 residues. The germline V gene encodes CDR1 SNHLY and CDR2 FYNNEI. The V gene end was trimmed by 7 bases and the J gene end by 0 bases; junction bases not matched to a gene: 6. The CDR3 bases are TGTGCCAGCAACCGCGGGAGAAGCTCCTACGAGCAGTACTTC. Translation gives CASNRGRSSYEQYF.

Only one count was recorded for this clone. The V call is TRBV7-9, the J call TRBJ2-5, with D unclear. The CDR3 runs to 14 residues. With 1 base removed from V and 3 bases from J, the gap between germline ends came to 9 bases. Germline loops: CDR1 SEHNR, CDR2 FQNEAQ (reference sequence). The DNA for the CDR3 is TGTGCCAGCAGCTTAGTCGGTCTGGAAGAGACCCAGTACTTC. Amino acids: CASSLVGLEETQYF.

The V gene is TRBV9, the J gene TRBJ2-1; 10 positions agree with TRBD1. Trimming cost V 0 bases and J 9 bases; bases outside gene matches: 12. The CDR3 extends over 17 amino acids. CDR1 is SGDLS and CDR2 is YYNGEE in the germline V gene. The CDR3 bases are TGTGCCAGCAGCGTAGGCCACACCGGGACAGGGGCGGGTGAGCAGTTCTTC. This encodes CASSVGHTGTGAGEQFF.

The chain uses TRBV5-6 and TRBJ2-2, with a tentative D call TRBD1 (5 bases). Trimming removed 3 bases from V and 5 bases from J, with 8 bases in between. The CDR3 extends over 13 amino acids. Germline V gene data show CDR1 as SGHDT and CDR2 as YYEEEE. CDR3 amino acids: CASSSQGTGELFF. DNA for the CDR3: TGTGCCAGCAGCTCCCAGGGTACCGGGGAGCTGTTTTTT. Based on the CDR3 plus reference TRBV5-6 and TRBJ2-2, the full variable domain is DAGVTQSPTHLIKTRGQQVTLRCSPKSGHDTVSWYQQALGQGPQFIFQYYEEEERQRGNFPDRFSGHQFPNYSSELNVNALLLGDSALYLCASSSQGTGELFFGEGSRLTVL.

CDR3 sequence: CASRERRGAFF. Written as DNA, the CDR3 is TGTGCCAGCCGGGAGCGCCGGGGAGCTTTCTTT. The chain employs TRBV2 and TRBJ1-1; D gene ambiguous. Germline lookup yields CDR1 SNHLY and CDR2 FYNNEI. V lost 8 bases, J lost 10 bases, and 14 bases lay in between. The CDR3 length is 11 residues.

The rearrangement uses TRBV12-5 and TRBJ2-3; 8 bases map to TRBD2. The CDR3 runs 15 residues. The germline gives CDR1 LGHNT, CDR2 FRNRAP. V dropped 5 bases and J dropped 2; count of bases not matched to a gene: 6. The CDR3 DNA sequence: TGTGCTAGTGGTACACCGGGAGGGTACACAGATACGCAGTATTTT. Translated: CASGTPGGYTDTQYF. Together with reference TRBV12-5 and TRBJ2-3, the CDR3 gives the full variable domain: DARVTQTPRHKVTEMGQEVTMRCQPILGHNTVFWYRQTMMQGLELLAYFRNRAPLDDSGMPKDRFSAEMPDATLATLKIQPSEPRDSAVYFCASGTPGGYTDTQYFGPGTRLTVL.

The rearrangement joins TRBV29-1 to TRBJ1-1; 9 bases align to TRBD1. From germline, CDR1 is SQVTM and CDR2 ANQGSEA. Unmatched junction bases numbered 8, after V lost 6 bases and J lost 3 bases. The CDR3 extends over 14 amino acids. This CDR3 reads CSVAPGQGYTEAFF. The CDR3 nucleotides read TGCAGCGTGGCACCGGGACAGGGTTACACTGAAGCTTTCTTT.

To note about this clone: Other DNA variants within this sample encode the same CDR3. This chain links TRBV19 with TRBJ2-7, with D perhaps assigned TRBD1 or TRBD2 (5 bases each). Trimming removed 5 bases at V and 3 bases at J, with 8 bases between. CDR3 size: 12 residues. Germline V gene sequence: CDR1 LNHDA, CDR2 SQIVND (reference sequence). This CDR3 reads CASSRDGYEQYF. The CDR3 nucleotides are TGTGCCAGTAGTCGGGACGGCTACGAGCAGTACTTC.

As to this clone: One junction end does not reproduce the germline sequence, and a read error may be involved. The chain uses TRBV7-7 and TRBJ2-1; D call uncertain. This CDR3 spans 14 amino acids. The germline CDR1 and CDR2 sequences are SSHAT and FNYEAQ (reference sequence). The CDR3, as DNA: TGTGCTAGCAGCTTAGTCGGAAACGCCAATGAGCAGTTCTTC. Translated: CASSLVGNANEQFF.

V is TRBV7-2 and J is TRBJ2-3, with 8 positions matching TRBD2. The CDR3 runs to 16 residues. V shed 0 bases, J shed 3 bases, and the junction held 5 bases outside the gene matches. Per the germline V gene, CDR1 is SGHTA and CDR2 is FQGNSA. The CDR3 loop reads CASSLAPLAVTDTQYF. CDR3 coding DNA: TGTGCCAGCAGCTTAGCCCCACTAGCGGTGACAGATACGCAGTATTTT.

The V call is TRBV6-6, the J call TRBJ2-2, with D maybe TRBD1 (5 bases). CDR1 and CDR2 from the germline V gene are MNHNY and SVGAGI (reference sequence). V dropped 6 bases and J dropped 7 bases, with 12 bases sitting between them. This CDR3 is built from 13 residues. CDR3 bases: TGTGCCAGCAGCACCAGGCAGGGCGGGGAGCTGTTTTTT. This encodes CASSTRQGGELFF.

This clone has a single count. This rearrangement joins TRBV4-3 to TRBJ2-3; D is uncertain. Germline V gene data show CDR1 as LGHNA and CDR2 as YSLEER. V was pared by 1 base and J by 2 bases, with 10 bases between. There are 15 residues in the CDR3. Here the CDR3 reads CASSQVLRYTDTQYF. The DNA of the CDR3 is TGCGCCAGCAGCCAAGTATTACGATACACAGATACGCAGTATTTT.

Points on this clone: This may arise from a read error, as a much more abundant clone is one base away. Other nucleotide sequences from this sample produce the same CDR3. The rearrangement joins TRBV4-1 to TRBJ2-7; 8 bases fit TRBD1. Germline CDR1 is MGHRA and CDR2 is YSYEKL. The CDR3 sequence is 15 residues long. The V and J ends lost 2 bases and 2 bases, in that order; junction bases with no gene match: 5. CDR3 in DNA: TGCGCCAGCAGCCAACCAGGACAGGGAACCTACGAGCAGTACTTC. It encodes CASSQPGQGTYEQYF.

This clone was detected a few times. The rearrangement joins TRBV6-6 to TRBJ1-6, with D unclear. Deletions cut 4 bases from V and 14 bases from J, with 6 bases between. Germline-derived CDR1 and CDR2 are MNHNY and SVGAGI (reference sequence). The CDR3 runs to 10 residues. DNA for the CDR3: TGTGCCAGCAGTTCTGGGGCCCTCCACTTT. It encodes CASSSGALHF.

This rearrangement joins TRBV2 to TRBJ2-1, with 9 nucleotides matching TRBD2. Germline CDR1 reads SNHLY; CDR2 reads FYNNEI. After removal of 7 bases from V and 5 bases from J, the junction contained 9 bases not matched to a gene. The CDR3 spans 15 residues. In nucleotides, the CDR3 is TGTGCCAGCACTCCCGGGACTAGCCCTAACAATGAGCAGTTCTTC. Translation: CASTPGTSPNNEQFF.

Of note for this clone: Other DNA sequences within the sample encode an identical CDR3. The V gene is TRBV15, the J gene TRBJ1-5, with 8 bases identical to TRBD1. CDR1 is LNHNV and CDR2 is YYDKDF in the germline V gene (reference sequence). The CDR3 contains 14 residues. V was clipped by 3 bases and J by 6 bases; unmatched bases: 4. In nucleotides, the CDR3 is TGTGCCACCAGCAGTGGACAGGGCGGTCAGCCCCAGCATTTT. Amino acids: CATSSGQGGQPQHF.

The count of this clone is one. J is TRBJ1-1 and V is TRBV6-5; D gene uncertain. Germline values: CDR1 MNHEY, CDR2 SVGAGI. This CDR3 comprises 14 residues. The V end lost 6 bases, the J end lost 1 base, and 12 bases lay between the germline ends. The CDR3 protein is CASRMDPGNTEAFF. In nucleotides, the CDR3 is TGTGCCAGCAGAATGGACCCTGGGAACACTGAAGCTTTCTTT.

This chain uses TRBV28 with TRBJ1-1, with 8 bases matching TRBD1. V was pared by 5 bases and J by 2 bases, with 4 bases of the junction left unmatched. The CDR3 is made up of 14 amino acids. From germline, CDR1 is MDHEN and CDR2 SYDVKM. The CDR3 sequence is CASSPDRGNTEAFF. CDR3 nucleotide sequence: TGTGCCAGCAGTCCCGACAGGGGAAACACTGAAGCTTTCTTT.

The chain combines TRBV4-2 with TRBJ2-7; D may be TRBD1 or TRBD2 (5 bases each). The CDR3 contains 15 residues. V lost 1 base and J lost 2, with 12 bases in between. Germline loops: CDR1 LGHNA, CDR2 YNFKEQ. The CDR3 DNA reads TGTGCCAGCAGCCAAGTTAGTGGGACGACCTACGAGCAGTACTTC. This encodes CASSQVSGTTYEQYF.

J is TRBJ1-1 and V is TRBV28; 8 positions match TRBD1. The CDR3 totals 15 residues. V trimming: 4 bases; J trimming: 4 bases; junction bases outside the gene matches: 8. CDR1 MDHEN and CDR2 SYDVKM come from the germline V gene. The CDR3, as DNA: TGTGCCAGCAGTTCCCCCCCAGGGGGCTTCACTGAAGCTTTCTTT. It yields the protein CASSSPPGGFTEAFF.

This rearrangement joins TRBV18 to TRBJ2-5; D unresolved. Trimming cost V 2 bases and J 4 bases, with 8 bases left between them. The length of the CDR3 is 13 residues. The germline CDR1 and CDR2 sequences are KGHSH and LQKENI. The chain's CDR3 is CASSPIGRETQYF. In DNA, the CDR3 is TGTGCCAGCTCACCAATTGGTCGAGAGACCCAGTACTTC.

With respect to this clone: Germline is not matched at one junction end, which may reflect a read error. The V gene is TRBV7-7, the J gene TRBJ2-5; D possibly matches TRBD1 or TRBD2 (5 bases each). Germline CDR1 SSHAT, CDR2 FNYEAQ (reference sequence). This CDR3 spans 13 amino acids. The CDR3 coding sequence is TGTGCTAGCAGCTTAGGGACGGTAGAGACCCAGTACTTC. This encodes CASSLGTVETQYF. Together with reference TRBV7-7 and TRBJ2-5, the CDR3 gives the full variable domain: GAGVSQSPRYKVTKRGQDVTLRCDPISSHATLYWYQQALGQGPEFLTYFNYEAQPDKSGLPSDRFSAERPEGSISTLTIQRTEQRDSAMYRCASSLGTVETQYFGPGTRLLVL.

The chain employs TRBV11-2 and TRBJ2-1; no clear D gene. Germline-derived CDR1 and CDR2 are SGHAT and FQNNGV. This CDR3 has 14 residues. Trimming took 0 bases from V and 8 from J, leaving 11 bases between them. DNA for the CDR3: TGTGCCAGCAGCTTAGACCTGTACAATGATGAGCAGTTCTTC. It specifies CASSLDLYNDEQFF.